This passage covers 20 T cell receptor beta chains from one sample sequenced in a study of T cell repertoires in cytomegalovirus infection. These receptors' targets are unknown. TCRdb re-called the reads with MiXCR, one entry per CDR3 protein. Counted here are about a million distinct CDR3 sequences, around a third occurring once; the ten biggest clones make up around 15%. Sequencing was performed on cultured CD8+ T cells from PBMCs, taken from culture after CMV antigen stimulation. These receptors all come from a human donor in good health (CMV status not recorded). Some clones in this sample may be carry-over from other donors' samples.

This clonotype has a handful of counts. This chain connects TRBV12-3 or TRBV12-4 to TRBJ2-2; no reliable D call. This CDR3 has 14 residues. Trimming cost V 6 bases and J 4 bases, with 12 bases left between them. The DNA for the CDR3 is TGTGCCAGCAGACCGGACGGGTTCACCGGGGAGCTGTTTTTT. It encodes CASRPDGFTGELFF.

This clonotype has at least ten counts. The V and J genes are TRBV7-2 and TRBJ2-3; D call uncertain. CDR1 and CDR2 from the germline V gene are SGHTA and FQGNSA. The V end lost 2 bases, the J end lost 3 bases, and 12 bases lay between the germline ends. The CDR3 sequence is 15 residues long. The CDR3 nucleotides read TGTGCCAGCAGCTTAAGCCCCCGGCCTACAGATACGCAGTATTTT. Translation: CASSLSPRPTDTQYF.

The chain links TRBV7-9 to TRBJ2-7; the D gene is possibly TRBD2 (6 bases). V dropped 4 bases and J dropped 3 bases, with 16 bases sitting between them. CDR3 length: 15 residues. CDR1 is SEHNR and CDR2 is FQNEAQ in the germline V gene (reference sequence). The CDR3 region has the DNA TGTGCCAGCAGCTCCCGGGACTCACCGAACTACGAGCAGTACTTC. Translation: CASSSRDSPNYEQYF.

This sequence joins TRBV5-5 and TRBJ2-7; D is uncertain. Per the germline V gene, CDR1 is SGHKS and CDR2 is YYEKEE (reference sequence). V lost 0 bases and J 2 bases, leaving 9 bases between the germline ends. The CDR3 is made up of 14 amino acids. The chain's CDR3 is CASSLGLGTYEQYV. The CDR3 nucleotides read TGTGCCAGCAGCTTGGGCCTGGGGACCTACGAGCAGTACGTC.

The chain combines TRBV5-5 with TRBJ2-7; 7 bases map to TRBD2. V gave up 4 bases and J gave up 4 bases; unmatched junction bases: 5. This CDR3 comprises 13 residues. CDR1 and CDR2 (germline): SGHKS, YYEKEE (reference sequence). The CDR3 region is CASSGGLTYEQYF. CDR3 nucleotide sequence: TGTGCCAGCAGCGGGGGACTAACATACGAGCAGTACTTC.

The V and J genes are TRBV4-1 and TRBJ1-1; 8 nucleotides align to TRBD1. Trimming cost V 2 bases and J 3 bases; bases outside gene matches: 5. CDR3 length: 15 residues. Germline V gives CDR1 MGHRA, CDR2 YSYEKL. The CDR3 DNA reads TGCGCCAGCAGCCAAAAGACAGGGGCCGACACTGAAGCTTTCTTT. Its translation is CASSQKTGADTEAFF.

This clonotype turned up a few times. V and J are TRBV7-9 and TRBJ2-7; 8 positions match TRBD1. Germline V gene lookup returns CDR1 SEHNR and CDR2 FQNEAQ (reference sequence). The CDR3 contains 15 residues. V was clipped by 5 bases and J by 3 bases; unmatched bases: 9. CDR3 in amino acids: CASSDRTGPHYEQYV. DNA of the CDR3: TGTGCCAGCAGCGACCGGACAGGGCCCCACTACGAGCAGTACGTC.

This clonotype was recorded a few times. V gene TRBV27 combines with J gene TRBJ2-7; D is uncertain. CDR3 length equals 12 residues. Trimming cost V 7 bases and J 0 bases, with 7 bases left between them. Germline CDR1 is MNHEY and CDR2 is SMNVEV (reference sequence). CDR3 amino acids: CASIAPSYEQYF. DNA of the CDR3: TGTGCCAGCATAGCCCCCTCCTACGAGCAGTACTTC.

The V and J genes are TRBV6-2 or TRBV6-3 and TRBJ2-1; D ambiguous. The CDR3 sequence is 13 residues long. The germline V gene has CDR1 MNHEY and CDR2 SVGEGT. V was pared by 7 bases and J by 0 bases, with 7 bases between. The CDR3 DNA reads as TGTGCCAGCATGGCCGTCTCCTACAATGAGCAGTTCTTC. It codes for CASMAVSYNEQFF.

The chain has TRBV12-3 or TRBV12-4 and TRBJ2-1, with 12 nucleotides matching TRBD2. V gave up 6 bases and J gave up 7 bases; unmatched junction bases: 7. The CDR3 length is 15 residues. The CDR3 spells CASSATLAGGNEQFF. Here the CDR3 DNA reads TGTGCCAGCAGCGCTACCCTAGCGGGGGGGAATGAGCAGTTCTTC.

This chain joins TRBV28 and TRBJ2-5; D is perhaps TRBD1 or TRBD2 (5 bases each). V was shortened by 3 bases and J by 5 bases, with 13 bases between the two germline ends. CDR3 length: 14 amino acids. Germline V gene sequence: CDR1 MDHEN, CDR2 SYDVKM. The chain's CDR3 is CASSFEGYRETQYF. DNA of the CDR3: TGTGCCAGCAGTTTTGAGGGGTATAGGGAGACCCAGTACTTC.

This rearrangement joins TRBV13 to TRBJ1-3, with D uncertain. The CDR3 sequence is 15 residues long. The germline V gene has CDR1 PRHDT and CDR2 FYEKMQ (reference sequence). V gave up 5 bases and J gave up 1 base, with 12 bases separating them. This CDR3 is CASSHRWKSGNTIYF. The CDR3 nucleotides read TGTGCCAGCAGCCACCGCTGGAAATCTGGAAACACCATATATTTT.

Of note for this clonotype: One end of the junction varies from germline; a read error may be responsible. V and J are TRBV12-3 or TRBV12-4 and TRBJ1-5; D unclear. CDR3 length: 15 amino acids. The CDR3 loop reads CARSLTAGRNQPQHF. Written as DNA, the CDR3 is TGTGCCAGAAGTTTAACGGCAGGTCGCAATCAGCCCCAGCATTTT.

The V and J genes are TRBV24-1 and TRBJ2-1; perhaps TRBD1 as D (5 bases). Germline loops: CDR1 KGHDR, CDR2 SFDVKD. This CDR3 is 13 amino acids long. The germline V and J ends were trimmed by 7 bases and 4 bases, with 10 bases remaining between them. The CDR3, as DNA: TGTGCCACCAGAGATCACAGGTACAATGAGCAGTTCTTC. It encodes CATRDHRYNEQFF.

This clonotype was recorded a few times. This chain joins TRBV19 and TRBJ2-3; a possible D gene is TRBD1 (6 bases). With 4 bases removed from V and 0 bases from J, the gap between germline ends came to 14 bases. Per the germline V gene, CDR1 is LNHDA and CDR2 is SQIVND (reference sequence). The CDR3 has 16 amino acids. This chain's CDR3 is CASSTNRETSTDTQYF. CDR3 bases: TGTGCCAGTAGTACCAACAGGGAAACTAGCACAGATACGCAGTATTTT.

The rearrangement uses TRBV7-9 and TRBJ2-3; the match to TRBD2 covers 11 bases. Germline-derived CDR1 and CDR2 are SEHNR and FQNEAQ (reference sequence). The CDR3 loop spans 16 amino acids. The V gene end was trimmed by 5 bases and the J gene end by 1 base; junction bases not matched to a gene: 5. CDR3 region: CASSSTSGGGTDTQYF. The DNA for the CDR3 is TGTGCCAGCAGCAGTACTAGCGGGGGAGGCACAGATACGCAGTATTTT. Complete variable domain (other parts from reference TRBV7-9 and TRBJ2-3): DTGVSQNPRHKITKRGQNVTFRCDPISEHNRLYWYRQTLGQGPEFLTYFQNEAQLEKSRLLSDRFSAERPKGSFSTLEIQRTEQGDSAMYLCASSSTSGGGTDTQYFGPGTRLTVL.

The gene calls are TRBV7-9 and TRBJ1-1; 7 bases align to TRBD1. The CDR3 loop spans 13 amino acids. V shed 6 bases and J 3 bases; nucleotides not matched to a gene: 4. Germline lookup yields CDR1 SEHNR and CDR2 FQNEAQ (reference sequence). The CDR3 DNA is TGTGCCAGCAGGCCACAGGGGTACACTGAAGCTTTCTTT. As protein: CASRPQGYTEAFF.

The sample holds a few counts of this clonotype. V gene TRBV7-2 combines with J gene TRBJ2-7; 9 bases align to TRBD2. V trimming: 1 base; J trimming: 3 bases; junction bases outside the gene matches: 4. This CDR3 contains 15 residues. Germline lookup yields CDR1 SGHTA and CDR2 FQGNSA. CDR3 sequence reads: CASSLEAGGLYEQYF. The CDR3 nucleotides are TGTGCCAGCAGCTTAGAAGCGGGGGGACTCTACGAGCAGTACTTC.

The chain carries TRBV4-1 and TRBJ1-6; maybe TRBD1 (5 bases). Deletions cut 3 bases from V and 13 bases from J, with 22 bases between. CDR1 MGHRA and CDR2 YSYEKL come from the germline V gene. The CDR3 sequence is 16 residues long. CDR3 nucleotide sequence: TGCGCCAGCAGCCAGCGAAGACAGTCCTACTTTTTTCCCCTCCACTTT. Encoded protein: CASSQRRQSYFFPLHF.

This chain connects TRBV27 to TRBJ1-4; TRBD1 might be the D (6 bases). Germline V gene sequence: CDR1 MNHEY, CDR2 SMNVEV (reference sequence). This CDR3 is built from 15 residues. V was clipped by 2 bases and J by 8 bases, with 15 bases between them. The DNA for the CDR3 is TGTGCCAGCAGTTTAGAGTTGGACAGCCGGGAAAAACTGTTTTTT. Its translation is CASSLELDSREKLFF. Combining the CDR3 with reference TRBV27 and TRBJ1-4 gives the whole variable domain EAQVTQNPRYLITVTGKKLTVTCSQNMNHEYMSWYRQDPGLGLRQIYYSMNVEVTDKGDVPEGYKVSRKEKRNFPLILESPSPNQTSLYFCASSLELDSREKLFFGSGTQLSVL.